The source of this TCR beta chain is a study of blood T cell repertoires in COVID-19. Some clones are missing from TCRdb's copy, which holds only in-frame ones; the method was immunoSEQ multiplex PCR. Among roughly 120,000 clones listed, 80% to 85% were seen once. Sequencing was done on a sample of peripheral blood. This TCR was sampled from a woman in her 70s with acute or convalescent COVID-19.

The CDR3 DNA follows: TGTGCCAGCTGTTCGAATCCTTTAGCGGGAGGCGGTGACGAGCAGTACTTC. Its translation: CASCSNPLAGGGDEQYF. The chain uses TRBV18 and TRBJ2-7; the match to TRBD2 covers 10 bases. V lost 7 bases to trimming and J lost 5 bases; unmatched junction nucleotides: 17. Germline CDR1 is KGHSH and CDR2 is LQKENI. The CDR3 totals 17 residues.